The 14 T cell receptor beta chains below were found in one sample sequenced in a study of neurological immune-mediated disorders. TCRdb reprocessed the 5' RACE reads via MiXCR and lists one record per CDR3 protein. Among roughly 100,000 distinct CDR3 sequences listed, roughly 4% were seen once. Sequenced: PBMCs. The source of these receptors is a woman aged 18-35 years with multiple sclerosis.

There are many counts of this clonotype. The chain joins TRBV4-1 to TRBJ1-2, with TRBD1 matching 10 bases. Unmatched junction bases numbered 9, after V lost 6 bases and J lost 8 bases. The CDR3 consists of 14 residues. Germline V gene sequence: CDR1 MGHRA, CDR2 YSYEKL. The CDR3 DNA reads TGCGCCAGCAGACGACCCGGGACAGGGGTAGGCTACACCTTC. Its protein product is CASRRPGTGVGYTF.

This clonotype came up many times. The V and J genes are TRBV24-1 and TRBJ2-4; 7 bases agree with TRBD2. This CDR3 region has 15 residues. Germline values: CDR1 KGHDR, CDR2 SFDVKD. The ends lost 3 bases at V and 1 base at J; junction bases unmatched: 2. The CDR3 sequence: CATSDAGEAKNIQYF. Written as DNA, the CDR3 is TGTGCCACCAGTGATGCGGGGGAGGCCAAAAACATTCAGTACTTC.

This clonotype was seen ten or more times. This chain connects TRBV3-1 to TRBJ1-6; D is uncertain. This CDR3 region has 17 residues. Germline values: CDR1 LGHDT, CDR2 YNNKEL (reference sequence). Trimming took off 1 base at V and 10 bases at J, with 20 bases between the two ends. The CDR3: CASSQGSAGVLGSPLHF. CDR3 sequence (DNA): TGTGCCAGCAGCCAAGGATCGGCTGGGGTCCTGGGATCACCCCTCCACTTT.

This clonotype was seen ten or more times. The chain has TRBV7-2 and TRBJ1-5; TRBD1 agrees at 7 bases. CDR1 and CDR2 from the germline V gene are SGHTA and FQGNSA. Trimming took 3 bases from V and 4 from J; bases not matched to a gene: 12. This CDR3 has 17 residues. Here the CDR3 reads CASSFGAGGRWNQPQHF. The CDR3 DNA sequence: TGTGCCAGCAGCTTTGGGGCAGGGGGGCGTTGGAATCAGCCCCAGCATTTT.

This clonotype was detected ten times or more. This chain connects TRBV12-3 or TRBV12-4 to TRBJ1-1, with D hard to call. V was shortened by 2 bases and J by 6 bases, with 10 bases between the two germline ends. The CDR3 length is 13 residues. The DNA for the CDR3 is TGTGCCAGCAGTTTAAGCCCGCAGTCTGAAGCTTTCTTT. It is translated as CASSLSPQSEAFF.

This clonotype was seen at least ten times. This rearrangement joins TRBV5-4 to TRBJ2-1, with D perhaps TRBD1 (8 bases). The CDR3 spans 15 residues. Between the trimmed V and J ends, which lost 2 bases and 5 bases, there was a span of 14 bases. Germline values: CDR1 SGHNT, CDR2 YYREEE (reference sequence). The CDR3 here is CASSFGGTGDNEQFF. DNA of the CDR3: TGTGCCAGCAGCTTCGGGGGGACAGGAGACAATGAGCAGTTCTTC.

Turning to this clonotype: One base away lies a much larger clone, so this may be a sequencing read error. The rearrangement joins TRBV5-6 to TRBJ2-2; no clear D. Per germline, CDR1 SGHDT and CDR2 YYEEEE. This CDR3 comprises 16 residues. CDR3 sequence: CANSFRETSNTGELFF. The CDR3 DNA follows: TGTGCCAACAGCTTCCGAGAGACCTCGAACACCGGGGAGCTGTTTTTT.

The table lists this clonotype with many counts. The chain uses TRBV12-3 or TRBV12-4 and TRBJ2-7, with unresolved D. The CDR3 totals 14 residues. V lost 2 bases and J 3 bases, leaving 11 bases between the germline ends. The CDR3 spells CASSLTEKYYEQYF. In DNA, the CDR3 is TGTGCCAGCAGTTTAACGGAGAAGTACTACGAGCAGTACTTC.

This clonotype has at least ten counts. This rearrangement joins TRBV14 to TRBJ2-2; TRBD1 aligns across 8 bases. This CDR3 is built from 17 residues. Germline loops: CDR1 SGHDN, CDR2 FVKESK. After removal of 4 bases from V and 5 bases from J, the junction contained 12 bases not matched to a gene. The CDR3 loop is CASSRHLRTGYTGELFF. The CDR3 DNA follows: TGTGCCAGCAGCCGCCACTTGAGGACAGGGTATACCGGGGAGCTGTTTTTT. Full variable domain (missing parts from reference TRBV14 and TRBJ2-2): EAGVTQFPSHSVIEKGQTVTLRCDPISGHDNLYWYRRVMGKEIKFLLHFVKESKQDESGMPNNRFLAERTGGTYSTLKVQPAELEDSGVYFCASSRHLRTGYTGELFFGEGSRLTVL.

This clonotype was picked up many times. This may be a read error, as it is one base from a much larger clone. This chain joins TRBV7-9 and TRBJ2-1; D is undetermined. Germline values: CDR1 SEHNR, CDR2 FQNEAQ (reference sequence). V was shortened by 1 base and J by 6 bases, with 4 bases between the two germline ends. The CDR3 covers 12 residues. CDR3 sequence: CASSLVSNEQFF. CDR3 DNA: TGTGCCAGCAGCTTAGTTTCCAATGAGCAGTTCTTC.

This clonotype was counted ten times or more. This sequence joins TRBV10-3 and TRBJ1-1; 9 nucleotides agree with TRBD1. Per germline, CDR1 ENHRY and CDR2 SYGVKD. Unmatched junction bases numbered 11, after V lost 6 bases and J lost 6 bases. The length of the CDR3 is 15 residues. DNA of the CDR3: TGTGCCATCAGACTGGACAGGGGAGGAATGGCTGAAGCTTTCTTT. This codes for CAIRLDRGGMAEAFF.

This clonotype was seen at least ten times. This rearrangement joins TRBV20-1 to TRBJ1-2; the D gene is possibly TRBD1 (6 bases). CDR3 length: 12 residues. V lost 3 bases and J lost 7, with 12 bases in between. CDR1 and CDR2 (germline): DFQATT, SNEGSKA (reference sequence). The CDR3 coding sequence is TGCAGTGCTAGCCTAGGGGGGGTTGGCTACACCTTC. It specifies CSASLGGVGYTF.

The table lists this clonotype with many counts. The V call is TRBV10-3, the J call TRBJ2-7, with D possibly called TRBD1 or TRBD2 (5 bases each). The CDR3 is 14 amino acids. Trimming left V 1 base short and J 7 bases short, with 14 bases between. Germline V gene sequence: CDR1 ENHRY, CDR2 SYGVKD. CDR3 in amino acids: CAISELPGTLEQYF. The CDR3 coding sequence is TGTGCCATCAGTGAGTTACCAGGGACCTTGGAGCAGTACTTC.

This clonotype was seen repeatedly, ten times or more. The CDR3: CASSLATVNYEQYF. The CDR3 coding sequence is TGCGCCAGCAGCTTGGCGACAGTGAACTACGAGCAGTACTTC. The chain joins TRBV5-1 to TRBJ2-7; D might be TRBD1 (5 bases). The CDR3 loop spans 14 amino acids. CDR1 and CDR2 from the germline V gene are SGHRS and YFSETQ. Deletions cut 0 bases from V and 3 bases from J, with 10 bases between.